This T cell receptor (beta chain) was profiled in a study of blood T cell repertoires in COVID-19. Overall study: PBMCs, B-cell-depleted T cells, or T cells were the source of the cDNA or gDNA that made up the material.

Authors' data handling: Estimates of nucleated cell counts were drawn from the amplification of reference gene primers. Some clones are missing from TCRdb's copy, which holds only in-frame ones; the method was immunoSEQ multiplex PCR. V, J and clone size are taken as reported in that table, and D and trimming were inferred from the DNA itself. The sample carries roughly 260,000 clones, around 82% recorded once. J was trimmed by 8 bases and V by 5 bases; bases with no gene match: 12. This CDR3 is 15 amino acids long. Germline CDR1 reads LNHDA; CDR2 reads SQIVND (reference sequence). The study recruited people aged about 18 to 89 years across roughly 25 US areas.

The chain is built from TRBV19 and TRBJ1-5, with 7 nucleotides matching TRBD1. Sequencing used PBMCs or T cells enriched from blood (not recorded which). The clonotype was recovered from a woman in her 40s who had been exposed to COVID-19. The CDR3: CASSPRKGASEPQHF. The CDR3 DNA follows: TGTGCCAGTAGTCCCAGGAAGGGGGCGTCAGAGCCCCAGCATTTT. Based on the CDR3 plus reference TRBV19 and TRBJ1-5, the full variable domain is DGGITQSPKYLFRKEGQNVTLSCEQNLNHDAMYWYRQDPGQGLRLIYYSQIVNDFQKGDIAEGYSVSREKKESFPLTVTSAQKNPTAFYLCASSPRKGASEPQHFGDGTRLSIL.